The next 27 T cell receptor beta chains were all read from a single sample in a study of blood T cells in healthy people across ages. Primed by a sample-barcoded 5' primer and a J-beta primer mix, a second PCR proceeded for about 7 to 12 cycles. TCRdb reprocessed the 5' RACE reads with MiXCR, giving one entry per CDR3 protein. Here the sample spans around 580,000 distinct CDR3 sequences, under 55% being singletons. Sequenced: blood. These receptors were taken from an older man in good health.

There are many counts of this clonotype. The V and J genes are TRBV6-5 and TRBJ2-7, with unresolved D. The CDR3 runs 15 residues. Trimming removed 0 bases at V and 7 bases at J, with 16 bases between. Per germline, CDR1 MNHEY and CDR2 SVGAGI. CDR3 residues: CASSYSIAAEVEQYF. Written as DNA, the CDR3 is TGTGCCAGCAGTTACTCGATTGCAGCCGAAGTGGAGCAGTACTTC.

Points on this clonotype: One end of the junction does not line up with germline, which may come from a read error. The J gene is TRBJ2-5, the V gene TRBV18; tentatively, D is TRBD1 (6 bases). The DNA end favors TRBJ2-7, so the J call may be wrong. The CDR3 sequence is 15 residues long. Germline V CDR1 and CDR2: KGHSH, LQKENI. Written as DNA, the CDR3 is TGCGCCAGCTCCCGATCGAGTCAGGGGTTCAACGAGCAGTACTTC. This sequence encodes CASSRSSQGFNEQYF.

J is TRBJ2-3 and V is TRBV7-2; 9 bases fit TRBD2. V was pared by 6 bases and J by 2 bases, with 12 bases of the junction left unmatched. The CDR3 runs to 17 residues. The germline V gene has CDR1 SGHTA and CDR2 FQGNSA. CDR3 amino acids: CASSYNAGGYFTDTQYF. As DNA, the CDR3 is TGTGCCAGCAGTTATAACGCGGGGGGGTACTTCACAGATACGCAGTATTTT.

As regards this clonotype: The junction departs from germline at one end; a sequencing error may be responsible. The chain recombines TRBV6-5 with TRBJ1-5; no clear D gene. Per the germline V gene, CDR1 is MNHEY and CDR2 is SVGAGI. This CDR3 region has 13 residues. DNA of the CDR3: TGTACCAGCAGTTACGTGGTTGGGCAGCCCCAGCATTTT. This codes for CTSSYVVGQPQHF.

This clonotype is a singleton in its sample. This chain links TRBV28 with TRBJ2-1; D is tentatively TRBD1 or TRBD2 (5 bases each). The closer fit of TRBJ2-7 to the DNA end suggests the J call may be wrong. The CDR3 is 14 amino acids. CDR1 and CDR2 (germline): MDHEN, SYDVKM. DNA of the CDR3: TGTGCCAGCAGTCCCGGGACGAGGACCAATGAGCAGTACTTC. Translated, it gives CASSPGTRTNEQYF.

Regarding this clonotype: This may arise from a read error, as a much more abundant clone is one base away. The chain's CDR3 is CASSYSRVQPQHF. The CDR3 nucleotides read TGTGCCAGCAGTTACTCGAGAGTTCAGCCCCAGCATTTT. The rearrangement links TRBV6-2 or TRBV6-3 to TRBJ1-5; D ambiguous. CDR3 length: 13 amino acids. The germline V gene has CDR1 MNHEY and CDR2 SVGEGT. V was shortened by 0 bases and J by 6 bases, with 6 bases between the two germline ends.

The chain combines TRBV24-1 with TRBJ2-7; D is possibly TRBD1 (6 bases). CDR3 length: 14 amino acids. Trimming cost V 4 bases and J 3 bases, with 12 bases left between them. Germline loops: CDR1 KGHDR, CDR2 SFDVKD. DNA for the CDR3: TGTGCCACCAGTGACGTGGGACAATTCTACGAGCAGTACTTC. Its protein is CATSDVGQFYEQYF.

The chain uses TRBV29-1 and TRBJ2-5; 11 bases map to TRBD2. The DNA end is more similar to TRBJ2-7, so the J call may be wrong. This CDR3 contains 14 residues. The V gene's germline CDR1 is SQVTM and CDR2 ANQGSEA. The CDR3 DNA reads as TGCAGCGTTGAAGTCTGGGGGACTAGCGGCGAGCAGTACTTC. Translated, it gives CSVEVWGTSGEQYF.

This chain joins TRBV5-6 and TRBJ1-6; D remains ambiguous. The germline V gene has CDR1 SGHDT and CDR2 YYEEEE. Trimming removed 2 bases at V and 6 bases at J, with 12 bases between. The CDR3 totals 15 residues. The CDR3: CASSFPGPGNSPLHF. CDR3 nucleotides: TGTGCCAGCAGCTTTCCGGGTCCGGGTAATTCACCCCTCCACTTT.

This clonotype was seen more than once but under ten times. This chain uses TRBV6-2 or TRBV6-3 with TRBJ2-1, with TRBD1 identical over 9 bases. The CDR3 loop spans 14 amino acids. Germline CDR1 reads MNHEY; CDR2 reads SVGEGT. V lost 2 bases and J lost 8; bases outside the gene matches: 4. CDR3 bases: TGTGCCAGCAGTTACCCGGACAGGGGCTATGAGCAGTTCTTC. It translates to CASSYPDRGYEQFF.

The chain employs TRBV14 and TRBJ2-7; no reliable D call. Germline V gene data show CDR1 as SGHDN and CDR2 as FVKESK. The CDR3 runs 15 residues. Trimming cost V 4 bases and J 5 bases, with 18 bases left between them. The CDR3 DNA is TGTGCCAGCAGCCTTAGACTGGTAGCTGCTCACGAGCAGTACTTC. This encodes CASSLRLVAAHEQYF.

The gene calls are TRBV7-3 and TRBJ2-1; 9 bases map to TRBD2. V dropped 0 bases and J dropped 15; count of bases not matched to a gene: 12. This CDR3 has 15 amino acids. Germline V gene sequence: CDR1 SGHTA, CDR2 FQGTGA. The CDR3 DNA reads TGTGCCAGCAGCTTAACTGGGACTAGCCATAAAACCCCGTTCTTC. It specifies CASSLTGTSHKTPFF.

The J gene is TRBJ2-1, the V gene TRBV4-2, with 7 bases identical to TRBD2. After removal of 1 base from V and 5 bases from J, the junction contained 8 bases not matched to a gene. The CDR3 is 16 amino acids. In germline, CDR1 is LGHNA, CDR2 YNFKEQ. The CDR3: CASSQGSSGNHNEQFF. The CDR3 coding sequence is TGTGCCAGCAGCCAAGGGTCTAGCGGTAATCACAATGAGCAGTTCTTC.

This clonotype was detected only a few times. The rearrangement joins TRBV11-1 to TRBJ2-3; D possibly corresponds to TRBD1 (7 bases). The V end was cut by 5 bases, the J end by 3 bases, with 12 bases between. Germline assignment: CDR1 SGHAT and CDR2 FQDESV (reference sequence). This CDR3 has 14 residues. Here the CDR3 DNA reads TGTGCCAGCAGCCGCAGGGGGAGGACAGATACGCAGTATTTT. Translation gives CASSRRGRTDTQYF.

The CDR3 DNA reads TGTGCCACCTCCACCTCTAGCGGGGACACCGGGGAGCTGTTTTTT. Amino acid sequence: CATSTSSGDTGELFF. The chain links TRBV10-3 to TRBJ2-2, with 9 bases aligning to TRBD2. The germline V gene has CDR1 ENHRY and CDR2 SYGVKD. The CDR3 runs to 15 residues. The trim removed 10 bases at V and 3 bases at J, leaving 9 bases unmatched.

CDR3 in amino acids: CSARDSDTDTQYF. The DNA for the CDR3 is TGCAGTGCTAGAGACAGCGACACAGATACGCAGTATTTT. The chain uses TRBV20-1 and TRBJ2-3; D is ambiguous. This CDR3 contains 13 residues. Germline-derived CDR1 and CDR2 are DFQATT and SNEGSKA (reference sequence). Between the trimmed V and J ends, which lost 0 bases and 2 bases, there was a span of 6 bases.

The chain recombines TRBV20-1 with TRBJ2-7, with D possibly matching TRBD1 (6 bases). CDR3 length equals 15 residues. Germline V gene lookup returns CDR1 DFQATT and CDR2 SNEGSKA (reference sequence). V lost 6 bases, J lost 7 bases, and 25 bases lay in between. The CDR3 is CSAHNQGSTLGEQYF. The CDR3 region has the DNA TGCAGTGCACATAACCAGGGGTCCACGCTTGGGGAGCAGTACTTC.

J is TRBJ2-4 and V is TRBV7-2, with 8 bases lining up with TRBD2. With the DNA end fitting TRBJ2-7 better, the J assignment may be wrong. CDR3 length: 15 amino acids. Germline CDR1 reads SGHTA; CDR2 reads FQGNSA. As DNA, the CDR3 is TGTGCCAGCAGCCTGGGGACTAGGAATAGCTACGAGCAGTACTTC. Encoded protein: CASSLGTRNSYEQYF.

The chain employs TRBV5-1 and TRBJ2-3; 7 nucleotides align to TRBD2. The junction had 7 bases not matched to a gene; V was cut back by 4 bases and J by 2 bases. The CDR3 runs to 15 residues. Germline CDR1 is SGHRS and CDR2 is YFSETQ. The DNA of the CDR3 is TGCGCCAGCAGCATCCGGGGGGTTCCCACAGATACGCAGTATTTT. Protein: CASSIRGVPTDTQYF.

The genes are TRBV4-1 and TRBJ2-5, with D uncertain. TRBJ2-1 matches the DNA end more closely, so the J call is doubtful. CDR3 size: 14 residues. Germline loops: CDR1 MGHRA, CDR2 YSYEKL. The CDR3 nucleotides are TGCGCCAGCAGCCAAGTACGCAGGATCGAGACCCAGTTCTTC. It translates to CASSQVRRIETQFF.

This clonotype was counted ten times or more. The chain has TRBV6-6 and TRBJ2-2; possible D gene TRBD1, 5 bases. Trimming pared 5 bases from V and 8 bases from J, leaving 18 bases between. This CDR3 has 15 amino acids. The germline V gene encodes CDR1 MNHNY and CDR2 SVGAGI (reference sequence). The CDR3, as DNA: TGTGCCAGCAGTCGGAAATCAGGGTCTGCTGGGGAGCTGTTTTTT. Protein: CASSRKSGSAGELFF.

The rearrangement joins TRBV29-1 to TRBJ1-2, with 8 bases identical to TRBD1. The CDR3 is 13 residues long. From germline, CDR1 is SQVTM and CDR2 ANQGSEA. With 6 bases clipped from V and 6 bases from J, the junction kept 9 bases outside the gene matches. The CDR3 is CSVAPTGGHGYTF. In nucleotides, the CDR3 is TGCAGCGTCGCCCCTACAGGGGGGCATGGCTACACCTTC.

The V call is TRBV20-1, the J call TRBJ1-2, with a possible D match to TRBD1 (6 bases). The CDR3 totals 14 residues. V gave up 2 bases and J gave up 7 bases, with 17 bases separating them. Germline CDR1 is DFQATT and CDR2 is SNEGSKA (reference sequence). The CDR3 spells CSARRGGGVTGYTF. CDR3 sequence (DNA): TGCAGTGCTAGAAGGGGGGGAGGGGTCACTGGCTACACCTTC.

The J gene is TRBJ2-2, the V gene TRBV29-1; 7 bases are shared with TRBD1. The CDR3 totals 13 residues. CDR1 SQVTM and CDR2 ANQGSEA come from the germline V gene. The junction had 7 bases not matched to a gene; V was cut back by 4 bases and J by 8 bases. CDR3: CSVVLGGAGELFF. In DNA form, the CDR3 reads TGCAGCGTTGTCCTAGGGGGCGCGGGGGAGCTGTTTTTT.

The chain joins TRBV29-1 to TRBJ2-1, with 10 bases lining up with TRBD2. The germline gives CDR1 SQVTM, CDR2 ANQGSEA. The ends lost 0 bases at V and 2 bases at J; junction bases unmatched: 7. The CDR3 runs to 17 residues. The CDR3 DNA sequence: TGCAGCGTTGAAGATCCTCGAAGCGGGGGGGCCTACAATGAGCAGTTCTTC. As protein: CSVEDPRSGGAYNEQFF.

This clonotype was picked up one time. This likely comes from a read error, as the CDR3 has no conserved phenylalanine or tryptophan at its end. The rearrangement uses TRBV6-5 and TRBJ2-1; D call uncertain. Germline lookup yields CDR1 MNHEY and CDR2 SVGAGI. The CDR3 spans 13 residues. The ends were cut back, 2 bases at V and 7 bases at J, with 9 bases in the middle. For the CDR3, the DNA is TGTGCCAGCAGTTACCCGCCACGGAATGAGCAGTTCCTC. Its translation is CASSYPPRNEQFL.

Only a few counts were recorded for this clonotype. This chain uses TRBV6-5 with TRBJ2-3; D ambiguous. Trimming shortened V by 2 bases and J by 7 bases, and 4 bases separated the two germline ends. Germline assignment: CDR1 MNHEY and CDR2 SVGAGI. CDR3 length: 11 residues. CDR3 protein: CASSYLHTQYF. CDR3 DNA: TGTGCCAGCAGTTACCTGCATACGCAGTATTTT.